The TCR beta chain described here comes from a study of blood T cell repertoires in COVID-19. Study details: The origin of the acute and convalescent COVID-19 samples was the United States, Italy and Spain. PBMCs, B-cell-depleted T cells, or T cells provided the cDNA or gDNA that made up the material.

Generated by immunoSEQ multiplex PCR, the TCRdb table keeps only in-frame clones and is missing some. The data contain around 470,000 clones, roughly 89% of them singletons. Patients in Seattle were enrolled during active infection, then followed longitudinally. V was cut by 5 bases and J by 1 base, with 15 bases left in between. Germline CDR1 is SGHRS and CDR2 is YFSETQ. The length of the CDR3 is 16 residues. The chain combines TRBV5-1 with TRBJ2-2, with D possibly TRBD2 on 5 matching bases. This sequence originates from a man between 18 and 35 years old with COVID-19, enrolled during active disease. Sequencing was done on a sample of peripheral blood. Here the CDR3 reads CASRPVIGVNTGELFF. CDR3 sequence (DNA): TGCGCCAGCAGACCGGTAATCGGGGTGAACACCGGGGAGCTGTTTTTT.